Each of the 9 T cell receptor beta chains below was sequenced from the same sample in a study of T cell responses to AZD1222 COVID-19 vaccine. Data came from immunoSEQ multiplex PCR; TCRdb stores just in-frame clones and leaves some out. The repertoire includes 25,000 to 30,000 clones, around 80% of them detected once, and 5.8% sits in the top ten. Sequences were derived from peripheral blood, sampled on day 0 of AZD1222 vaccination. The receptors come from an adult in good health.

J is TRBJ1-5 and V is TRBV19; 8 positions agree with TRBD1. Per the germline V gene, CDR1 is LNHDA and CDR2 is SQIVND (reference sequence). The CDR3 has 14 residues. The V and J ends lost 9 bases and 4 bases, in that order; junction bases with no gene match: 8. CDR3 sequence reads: CASLGQAMNQPQHF. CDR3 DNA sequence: TGTGCCAGCCTGGGACAGGCGATGAATCAGCCCCAGCATTTT. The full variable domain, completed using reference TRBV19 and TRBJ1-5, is DGGITQSPKYLFRKEGQNVTLSCEQNLNHDAMYWYRQDPGQGLRLIYYSQIVNDFQKGDIAEGYSVSREKKESFPLTVTSAQKNPTAFYLCASLGQAMNQPQHFGDGTRLSIL.

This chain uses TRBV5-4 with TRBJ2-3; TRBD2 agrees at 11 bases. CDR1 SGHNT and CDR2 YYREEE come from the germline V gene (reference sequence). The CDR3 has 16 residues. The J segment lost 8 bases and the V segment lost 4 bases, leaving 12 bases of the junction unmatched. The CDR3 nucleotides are TGTGCCAGCAGCCCACGGGTAGCGGGGGGGAGGCTTACGCAGTATTTT. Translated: CASSPRVAGGRLTQYF.

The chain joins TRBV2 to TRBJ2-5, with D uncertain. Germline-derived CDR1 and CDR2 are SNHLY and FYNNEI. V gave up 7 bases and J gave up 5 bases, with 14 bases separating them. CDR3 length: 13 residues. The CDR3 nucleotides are TGTGCCAGCACTATCATAGTCCGGGAGACCCAGTACTTC. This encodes CASTIIVRETQYF.

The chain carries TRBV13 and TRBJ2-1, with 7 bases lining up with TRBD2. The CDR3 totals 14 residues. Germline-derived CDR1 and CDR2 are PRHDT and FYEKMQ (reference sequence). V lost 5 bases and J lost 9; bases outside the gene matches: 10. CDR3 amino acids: CASSPPTQRGEQFF. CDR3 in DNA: TGTGCCAGCAGCCCTCCAACGCAGCGGGGTGAGCAGTTCTTC.

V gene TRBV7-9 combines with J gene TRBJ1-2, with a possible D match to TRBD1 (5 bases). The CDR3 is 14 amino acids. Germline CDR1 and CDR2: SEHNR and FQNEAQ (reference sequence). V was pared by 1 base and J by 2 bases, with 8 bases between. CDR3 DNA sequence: TGTGCCAGCAGCTTAGAGACAGCAAACTATGGCTACACCTTC. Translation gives CASSLETANYGYTF. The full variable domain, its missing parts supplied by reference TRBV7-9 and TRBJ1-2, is DTGVSQNPRHKITKRGQNVTFRCDPISEHNRLYWYRQTLGQGPEFLTYFQNEAQLEKSRLLSDRFSAERPKGSFSTLEIQRTEQGDSAMYLCASSLETANYGYTFGSGTRLTVV.

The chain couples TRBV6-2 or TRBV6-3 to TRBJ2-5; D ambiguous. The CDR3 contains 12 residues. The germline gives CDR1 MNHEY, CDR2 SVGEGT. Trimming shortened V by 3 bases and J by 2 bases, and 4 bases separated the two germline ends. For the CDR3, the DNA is TGTGCCAGCAGTTATACTCAAGAGACCCAGTACTTC. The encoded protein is CASSYTQETQYF.

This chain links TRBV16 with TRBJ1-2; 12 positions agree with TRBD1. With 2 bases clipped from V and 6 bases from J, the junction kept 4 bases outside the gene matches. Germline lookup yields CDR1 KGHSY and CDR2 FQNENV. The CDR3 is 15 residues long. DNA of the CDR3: TGTGCCAGCAGCCAAGGGACAGGGGGCATGGATGGCTACACCTTC. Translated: CASSQGTGGMDGYTF. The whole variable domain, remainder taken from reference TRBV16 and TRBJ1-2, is GEEVAQTPKHLVRGEGQKAKLYCAPIKGHSYVFWYQQVLKNEFKFLISFQNENVFDETGMPKERFSAKCLPNSPCSLEIQATKLEDSAVYFCASSQGTGGMDGYTFGSGTRLTVV.

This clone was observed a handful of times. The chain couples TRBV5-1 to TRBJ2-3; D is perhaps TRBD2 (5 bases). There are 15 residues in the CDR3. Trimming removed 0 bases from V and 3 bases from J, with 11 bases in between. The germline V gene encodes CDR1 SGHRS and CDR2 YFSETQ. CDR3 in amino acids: CASSLGASGTDTQYF. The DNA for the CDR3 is TGCGCCAGCAGCTTGGGCGCCTCGGGGACAGATACGCAGTATTTT.

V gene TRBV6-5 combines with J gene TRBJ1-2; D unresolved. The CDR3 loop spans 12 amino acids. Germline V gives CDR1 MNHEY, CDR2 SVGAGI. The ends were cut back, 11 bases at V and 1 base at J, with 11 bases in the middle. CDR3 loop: CAARVDNYGYTF. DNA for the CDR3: TGTGCCGCGAGGGTGGATAACTATGGCTACACCTTC.